This TCR beta chain was documented in a study of sequential checkpoint blockade in melanoma. At the level of the study: First-line arms were nivolumab then ipilimumab, or the reverse, randomized 1:1.

Sequencing was performed with immunoSEQ multiplex PCR; in TCRdb, only in-frame clones are kept and a portion is missing. Seen here are approximately 20,000 clones, around three fifths observed once, and the top ten hold 17%. V shed 4 bases and J shed 5 bases, with 15 bases lying between them. Germline V gene sequence: CDR1 LGHNA, CDR2 YNFKEQ. The CDR3 has 16 amino acids. The treatment was: randomized to nivolumab then ipilimumab (arm A) or the reverse (arm B). Patients had received no earlier DNA-damaging chemotherapy. The starting material was CD8+ T cells sorted from blood (inferred from file names), obtained from a patient given nivolumab and ipilimumab in sequence. The chain carries TRBV4-2 and TRBJ1-6; D may be TRBD1 (5 bases). The TCR originated in a human donor with melanoma. The CDR3 nucleotides are TGTGCCAGCAGCCCCCCCGGGGGGGAAAATAATTCACCCCTCCACTTT. Amino acids: CASSPPGGENNSPLHF.